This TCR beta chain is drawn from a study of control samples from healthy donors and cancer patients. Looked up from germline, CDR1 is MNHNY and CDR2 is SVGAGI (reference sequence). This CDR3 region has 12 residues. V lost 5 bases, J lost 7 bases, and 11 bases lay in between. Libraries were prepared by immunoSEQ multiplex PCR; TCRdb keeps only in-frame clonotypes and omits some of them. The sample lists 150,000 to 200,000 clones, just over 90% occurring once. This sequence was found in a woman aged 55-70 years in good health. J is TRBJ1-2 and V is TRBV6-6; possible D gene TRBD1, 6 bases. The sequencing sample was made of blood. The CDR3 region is CASSRQGGGYTF. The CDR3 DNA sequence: TGTGCCAGCAGTCGACAAGGGGGTGGCTACACCTTC.